This TCR beta chain derives from a study of cytomegalovirus exposure and HLA in healthy donors. Researchers ran the PCR with 60 Vbeta and 13 Jbeta primers. Assay: immunoSEQ multiplex PCR; the TCRdb copy retains only in-frame clones and omits some. This sample carries approximately 100,000 clones, 86% of them seen once, and the ten largest clones take 9.2%. With respect to this clone: The antigen is not known.

Findings of the study overall: CMV serostatus stood as the only immune exposure information on hand. A previous analysis found most TCR beta V segments productive roughly 87% or roughly 30% of the time.

After removal of 6 bases from V and 3 bases from J, the junction contained 4 bases not matched to a gene. In germline, CDR1 is SNHLY, CDR2 FYNNEI. The CDR3 sequence is 13 residues long. Healthy bone marrow donors formed the donor group. The receptor comes from a man aged 30-40 years in good health and CMV-seropositive. The genes are TRBV2 and TRBJ2-5; 7 positions match TRBD1. The material sequenced was PBMCs. The CDR3, as DNA: TGTGCCAGCAGGACGGGGACAGAAGAGACCCAGTACTTC. Protein product: CASRTGTEETQYF.